Below, 30 T cell receptor beta chains from the same sample are listed, as sequenced in a study of blood T cells in healthy people across ages. Through a sample-barcoded 5' primer and a J-beta primer mix, a second PCR was run for roughly 6 to 12 cycles. MiXCR, run by TCRdb on the 5' RACE reads, gives a single entry per CDR3 protein. The sample lists just under 550,000 distinct CDR3 sequences; about 25% were seen once. These data were also reused for a study on T cells of mothers and their children.

Specimen: blood. Every receptor here comes from a boy between 10 and 17 years old in good health.

This clonotype was seen at least ten times. The rearrangement uses TRBV29-1 and TRBJ2-5; 8 nucleotides line up with TRBD1. The closer fit of TRBJ2-7 to the DNA end suggests the J call may be wrong. The CDR3 consists of 13 residues. In germline, CDR1 is SQVTM, CDR2 ANQGSEA. The CDR3 spells CSVRTGSSYEQYF. The CDR3 DNA reads as TGCAGCGTTCGGACAGGGAGCTCCTACGAGCAGTACTTC.

This clonotype showed up just a few times. The rearrangement links TRBV19 to TRBJ2-5; D uncertain. Trimming removed 3 bases from V and 7 bases from J, with 9 bases in between. The V gene's germline CDR1 is LNHDA and CDR2 SQIVND (reference sequence). This CDR3 is built from 12 residues. The CDR3 here is CASSIEGGTQYF. The CDR3 DNA reads TGTGCCAGTAGTATTGAAGGCGGGACCCAGTACTTC.

The chain links TRBV11-1 to TRBJ2-5; 10 bases match TRBD1. The germline CDR1 and CDR2 sequences are SGHAT and FQDESV (reference sequence). This CDR3 has 17 amino acids. V was clipped by 3 bases and J by 5 bases; unmatched bases: 12. The CDR3 spells CASSFSSGTGESETQYF. The DNA for the CDR3 is TGTGCCAGCAGCTTTTCTTCTGGGACAGGGGAGTCGGAGACCCAGTACTTC. The whole variable domain, filled in from reference TRBV11-1 and TRBJ2-5, reads EAEVAQSPRYKITEKSQAVAFWCDPISGHATLYWYRQILGQGPELLVQFQDESVVDDSQLPKDRFSAERLKGVDSTLKIQPAELGDSAMYLCASSFSSGTGESETQYFGPGTRLLVL.

This clonotype occurred a few times. This chain uses TRBV20-1 with TRBJ2-3, with D tentatively TRBD2 (6 bases). The germline gives CDR1 DFQATT, CDR2 SNEGSKA (reference sequence). The germline V and J ends were trimmed by 4 bases and 1 base, with 12 bases remaining between them. This CDR3 region has 14 residues. CDR3 residues: CSAKEGLGTDTQYF. The CDR3 DNA sequence: TGCAGTGCTAAGGAGGGTTTAGGCACAGATACGCAGTATTTT.

This clonotype was picked up a small number of times. The chain joins TRBV29-1 to TRBJ2-5, with TRBD1 identical over 10 bases. The J call could be wrong; TRBJ2-7 is a better fit for the DNA end. The CDR3 has 11 amino acids. Germline CDR1 reads SQVTM; CDR2 reads ANQGSEA. CDR3 residues: CSVGTGVEQYF. CDR3 coding DNA: TGCAGCGTCGGGACAGGGGTCGAGCAGTACTTC.

The chain carries TRBV6-5 and TRBJ1-4, with D unclear. Looked up from germline, CDR1 is MNHEY and CDR2 is SVGAGI. V lost 9 bases and J lost 5, with 16 bases in between. The length of the CDR3 is 14 residues. The CDR3 sequence is CASSPPGPNEKLFF. Here the CDR3 DNA reads TGTGCCAGTAGTCCCCCGGGCCCCAATGAAAAACTGTTTTTT.

The chain carries TRBV11-3 and TRBJ2-7; 7 nucleotides align to TRBD2. This CDR3 has 15 residues. Germline V gene lookup returns CDR1 SGHNT and CDR2 YENEEA. The trim removed 4 bases at V and 1 base at J, leaving 7 bases unmatched. The CDR3 DNA is TGTGCCAGCAGCTCTGGGGCGGGAGCTTCCTACGAGCAGTACTTC. Amino acids: CASSSGAGASYEQYF.

The chain has TRBV28 and TRBJ1-2; 7 bases line up with TRBD1. V was pared by 4 bases and J by 8 bases, with 13 bases of the junction left unmatched. CDR1 is MDHEN, CDR2 SYDVKM, per germline. The CDR3 spans 15 residues. The CDR3 coding sequence is TGTGCCAGCAGTTACCTTCGACAGGGTATCGTCGGCTACACCTTC. Protein: CASSYLRQGIVGYTF.

The sample holds a few counts of this clonotype. The chain links TRBV6-2 or TRBV6-3 to TRBJ2-1; TRBD2 agrees at 7 bases. Trimming at V came to 7 bases and at J to 4 bases, leaving 7 bases not matched to a gene. The CDR3 contains 14 residues. From germline, CDR1 is MNHEY and CDR2 SVGEGT. CDR3 loop: CASTEGRGYNEQFF. CDR3 nucleotide sequence: TGTGCCAGCACTGAGGGGAGGGGTTACAATGAGCAGTTCTTC.

This clonotype turned up a few times. This sequence joins TRBV2 and TRBJ2-6; D could derive from TRBD1 or TRBD2 (6 bases each). Per the germline V gene, CDR1 is SNHLY and CDR2 is FYNNEI. V was clipped by 7 bases and J by 0 bases, with 10 bases between them. This CDR3 is 15 amino acids long. CDR3 nucleotide sequence: TGTGCCAGCACTGGGGGGCCCTCTGGGGCCAACGTCCTGACTTTC. Its protein product is CASTGGPSGANVLTF.

This clonotype occurred a few times. This chain links TRBV3-1 with TRBJ1-1, with D possibly matching TRBD1 (6 bases). There are 14 residues in the CDR3. V gave up 4 bases and J gave up 1 base, with 10 bases separating them. Germline-derived CDR1 and CDR2 are LGHDT and YNNKEL (reference sequence). The CDR3 reads CASSLRGTNTEAFF. CDR3 coding DNA: TGTGCCAGCAGCCTAAGGGGGACGAACACTGAAGCTTTCTTT.

This clonotype was seen many times. This chain links TRBV20-1 with TRBJ2-5; 9 bases line up with TRBD1. The CDR3 is 12 amino acids. Looked up from germline, CDR1 is DFQATT and CDR2 is SNEGSKA (reference sequence). CDR3 DNA sequence: TGCAGCGCCCGGACAGGGGAAGAGACCCAGTACTTC. Protein sequence: CSARTGEETQYF.

The chain recombines TRBV24-1 with TRBJ2-1, with D possibly matching TRBD2 (6 bases). Trimming stripped 4 bases from V and 1 base from J, with 19 bases between. This CDR3 is 18 amino acids long. Germline V gives CDR1 KGHDR, CDR2 SFDVKD. The CDR3 protein is CATSESPGLRRSYNEQFF. The CDR3 region has the DNA TGTGCCACCAGTGAGTCCCCGGGACTCCGGAGGTCCTACAATGAGCAGTTCTTC.

Ten or more counts support this clonotype. The chain has TRBV7-3 and TRBJ2-1; possible D gene TRBD2, 6 bases. Germline CDR1 SGHTA, CDR2 FQGTGA. Between the trimmed V and J ends, which lost 5 bases and 9 bases, there was a span of 14 bases. The CDR3 consists of 13 residues. The CDR3 nucleotides read TGTGCCAGCAGCGCCCAGATGGGGGGTGAGCAGTTCTTC. Protein sequence: CASSAQMGGEQFF.

As to this clonotype: A much larger clonotype is one base distant, so this may be a read error. The chain employs TRBV9 and TRBJ1-4; TRBD1 matches at 7 bases. Per the germline V gene, CDR1 is SGDLS and CDR2 is YYNGEE. CDR3 size: 14 residues. V was pared by 0 bases and J by 8 bases, with 4 bases of the junction left unmatched. The chain's CDR3 is CASSVDQGGEKLFF. The CDR3 DNA reads as TGTGCCAGCAGCGTAGACCAGGGGGGGGAAAAACTGTTTTTT.

The table lists this clonotype with a few counts. V and J are TRBV28 and TRBJ2-7, with 10 bases fitting TRBD1. The germline V gene encodes CDR1 MDHEN and CDR2 SYDVKM. The CDR3 length is 15 residues. V lost 6 bases and J lost 4; bases outside the gene matches: 9. The CDR3: CASSSSGTGVYEQYF. The CDR3 region has the DNA TGTGCCAGCAGCTCAAGCGGGACAGGGGTTTACGAGCAGTACTTC.

There are a few counts of this clonotype. The chain links TRBV20-1 to TRBJ2-3, with D tentatively TRBD2 (5 bases). This CDR3 has 9 residues. Trimming stripped 5 bases from V and 10 bases from J, with 7 bases between. Germline-derived CDR1 and CDR2 are DFQATT and SNEGSKA (reference sequence). Here the CDR3 DNA reads TGCAGTGCTTTCGGGGCGCAGTATTTT. This codes for CSAFGAQYF.

Worth noting for this clonotype: It is likely a read error, because the conserved phenylalanine at the end of the CDR3 is missing. The V gene is TRBV12-3 or TRBV12-4, the J gene TRBJ2-5; D gene unclear. The J call is in doubt because the DNA end fits TRBJ2-1 better. The CDR3 spans 13 residues. The CDR3 nucleotides read TGTGCCAGCAGTTCCCACTCCCCGGGTGAGCAGTTCCTC. It encodes CASSSHSPGEQFL.

This clonotype came up a few times. The gene calls are TRBV18 and TRBJ1-1, with a weak D call TRBD1 (6 bases). This CDR3 spans 15 amino acids. The germline V gene encodes CDR1 KGHSH and CDR2 LQKENI. Trimming shortened V by 3 bases and J by 0 bases, and 11 bases separated the two germline ends. The CDR3 DNA reads as TGTGCCAGCTCACCCGCGGACAGAATGAACACTGAAGCTTTCTTT. Translating it yields CASSPADRMNTEAFF.

The V gene is TRBV21-1, the J gene TRBJ2-5; the table's D call of TRBD1 was not tested on the DNA. Judging by the DNA end, TRBJ2-1 fits better; the J call may be wrong. TRBV21-1 constitutes a pseudogene. The CDR3 totals 17 residues. The CDR3 sequence is CASSRGGQEGWESEQFF. CDR3 DNA sequence: TGTGCCAGCAGCAGAGGGGGACAGGAAGGATGGGAGAGTGAGCAGTTCTTC.

This clonotype was detected only a few times. The V gene is TRBV4-3, the J gene TRBJ2-7; 7 bases match TRBD1. J gave up 6 bases and V 4 bases, and 6 bases lay outside the gene matches. The germline V gene encodes CDR1 LGHNA and CDR2 YSLEER. CDR3 length: 13 residues. In nucleotides, the CDR3 is TGCGCCAGCAGCCTGGGCACAGGGGCCGAGCAGTACTTC. Encoded protein: CASSLGTGAEQYF.

This chain joins TRBV5-1 and TRBJ2-1; 9 positions agree with TRBD1. Germline CDR1 and CDR2: SGHRS and YFSETQ. There are 15 residues in the CDR3. After removal of 4 bases from V and 5 bases from J, the junction contained 7 bases not matched to a gene. The chain's CDR3 is CASSPRTGVNNEQFF. For the CDR3, the DNA is TGCGCCAGCAGCCCTCGGACAGGGGTCAACAATGAGCAGTTCTTC.

This clonotype was seen a handful of times. Since no conserved phenylalanine or tryptophan closes the CDR3, a read error is the likely cause. No DNA is shown, since the ends of the CDR3 on it are uncertain; the CDR3 is the one TCRdb lists. The gene calls are TRBV10-3 and TRBJ2-4. The germline gives CDR1 ENHRY, CDR2 SYGVKD. The CDR3 is 13 residues long, ends included. The CDR3 region is CAISESGLADLKI.

The chain couples TRBV20-1 to TRBJ2-3; the D gene is possibly TRBD2 (6 bases). With 0 bases removed from V and 2 bases from J, the gap between germline ends came to 15 bases. This CDR3 has 16 amino acids. Germline CDR1 DFQATT, CDR2 SNEGSKA (reference sequence). The CDR3 nucleotides read TGCAGTGCTAGAGATTTTGCGGGAACTTACACAGATACGCAGTATTTT. It specifies CSARDFAGTYTDTQYF.

V gene TRBV5-1 combines with J gene TRBJ2-5, with 8 nucleotides matching TRBD2. The CDR3 consists of 15 residues. Trimming removed 6 bases from V and 3 bases from J; junction bases left unmatched: 10. From germline, CDR1 is SGHRS and CDR2 YFSETQ. The CDR3 loop reads CASTGRGLWEETQYF. CDR3 DNA: TGCGCCAGCACCGGGAGGGGACTATGGGAAGAGACCCAGTACTTC.

The V call is TRBV3-1, the J call TRBJ1-1, with 8 bases matching TRBD1. The CDR3 totals 14 residues. V lost 7 bases to trimming and J lost 6 bases; unmatched junction nucleotides: 10. CDR1 LGHDT and CDR2 YNNKEL come from the germline V gene (reference sequence). CDR3 coding DNA: TGTGCCAGCATCGGCAGGGGGCTTCGGGCTGAAGCTTTCTTT. Residues: CASIGRGLRAEAFF.

V and J are TRBV6-5 and TRBJ1-2, with D perhaps TRBD1 (6 bases). Between the trimmed V and J ends, which lost 7 bases and 6 bases, there was a span of 15 bases. The germline V gene has CDR1 MNHEY and CDR2 SVGAGI. This CDR3 spans 13 amino acids. CDR3 region: CASTPTGPHGYTF. CDR3 in DNA: TGTGCCAGCACGCCGACAGGTCCCCATGGCTACACCTTC.

The sample holds many counts of this clonotype. The rearrangement uses TRBV7-8 and TRBJ2-1, with a tentative D call TRBD2 (5 bases). This CDR3 spans 14 amino acids. The germline V gene has CDR1 SGHVS and CDR2 FQNEAQ. V was pared by 4 bases and J by 1 base, with 8 bases between. CDR3: CASSSRGSYNEQFF. The CDR3 coding sequence is TGTGCCAGCAGCTCCCGAGGGTCCTACAATGAGCAGTTCTTC.

The genes are TRBV12-3 or TRBV12-4 and TRBJ2-5, with 7 positions matching TRBD1. This CDR3 is built from 14 residues. V was clipped by 6 bases and J by 1 base; unmatched bases: 5. CDR3 amino acids: CASRPRGIQETQYF. CDR3 bases: TGTGCCAGCAGGCCCAGGGGGATCCAAGAGACCCAGTACTTC.

CDR3 loop: CAIGASWDTQYF. The CDR3 DNA is TGTGCCATCGGGGCCTCATGGGATACGCAGTATTTT. The chain recombines TRBV24-1 with TRBJ2-3; D is possibly TRBD1 or TRBD2 (5 bases each). The germline V gene has CDR1 KGHDR and CDR2 SFDVKD. Trimming left V 11 bases short and J 6 bases short, with 14 bases between. CDR3 size: 12 residues.